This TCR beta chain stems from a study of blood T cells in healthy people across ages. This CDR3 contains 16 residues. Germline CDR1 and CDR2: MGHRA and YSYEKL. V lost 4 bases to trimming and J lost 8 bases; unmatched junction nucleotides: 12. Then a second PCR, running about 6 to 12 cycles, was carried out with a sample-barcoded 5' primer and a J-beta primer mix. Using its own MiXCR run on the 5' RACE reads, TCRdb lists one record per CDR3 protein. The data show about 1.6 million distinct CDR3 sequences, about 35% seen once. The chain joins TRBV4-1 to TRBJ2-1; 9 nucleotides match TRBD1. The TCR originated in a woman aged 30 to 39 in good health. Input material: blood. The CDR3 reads CASSLTPGTGSDEQFF. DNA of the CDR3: TGCGCCAGCAGCCTTACCCCCGGGACAGGGTCCGATGAGCAGTTCTTC.